Following are 12 T cell receptor beta chains from one sample sequenced in a study of T-cell memory formation after mild COVID-19. TCRdb re-derived calls from the 5' RACE reads in MiXCR, one entry per CDR3 protein. Altogether under 300,000 distinct CDR3 sequences are present, around a tenth being singletons, with the ten largest covering approximately 20%. Sample: PBMCs or a T cell subset sorted from them (not recorded which). These TCRs come from a man between 18 and 35 years old who had mild COVID-19 (a few samples of this study predate the infection). Cell type and time point are not known.

This clonotype was detected a few times. The chain couples TRBV2 to TRBJ1-4; the D is unclear. Germline V gene lookup returns CDR1 SNHLY and CDR2 FYNNEI. The CDR3 totals 13 residues. The ends were cut back, 9 bases at V and 10 bases at J, with 18 bases in the middle. In DNA form, the CDR3 reads TGTGCCAGTAGCGGGATCGAGGACGGAAAACTGTTTTTT. It is translated as CASSGIEDGKLFF.

This clonotype was detected many times. The J gene is TRBJ2-5, the V gene TRBV7-9; 10 bases are a match to TRBD1. With 5 bases clipped from V and 5 bases from J, the junction kept 8 bases outside the gene matches. The CDR3 extends over 15 amino acids. CDR1 is SEHNR and CDR2 is FQNEAQ in the germline V gene (reference sequence). The CDR3 DNA is TGTGCCAGCAGCCCCGGGACAGGGGTTACCGAGACCCAGTACTTC. Translation: CASSPGTGVTETQYF.

This clonotype occurred a few times. The J gene is TRBJ1-4, the V gene TRBV7-2; no reliable D call. CDR1 and CDR2 from the germline V gene are SGHTA and FQGNSA. The CDR3 is made up of 16 amino acids. With 3 bases removed from V and 10 bases from J, the gap between germline ends came to 21 bases. The CDR3: CASSFQTALNEGKLFF. CDR3 coding DNA: TGTGCCAGCAGCTTCCAGACGGCCCTTAATGAAGGAAAACTGTTTTTT.

The genes are TRBV5-1 and TRBJ2-1, with TRBD1 matching over 7 bases. Germline values: CDR1 SGHRS, CDR2 YFSETQ. V shed 1 base and J 9 bases; nucleotides not matched to a gene: 10. This CDR3 contains 15 residues. The CDR3 DNA follows: TGCGCCAGCAGCTTGACGAACCCCCACAGGGGTGAGCAGTTCTTC. This translates into CASSLTNPHRGEQFF. The variable domain in full, with the rest retrieved from reference TRBV5-1 and TRBJ2-1, is KAGVTQTPRYLIKTRGQQVTLSCSPISGHRSVSWYQQTPGQGLQFLFEYFSETQRNKGNFPGRFSGRQFSNSRSEMNVSTLELGDSALYLCASSLTNPHRGEQFFGPGTRLTVL.

A few counts support this clonotype. The chain links TRBV5-1 to TRBJ2-1; D is undetermined. Germline CDR1 and CDR2: SGHRS and YFSETQ. The V and J ends lost 4 bases and 8 bases respectively, with 16 bases between them. This CDR3 contains 14 residues. The CDR3 DNA is TGCGCCAGCAGCCCGCACACGGTGATCTATGAGCAGTTCTTC. Its protein product is CASSPHTVIYEQFF.

In its sample, this clonotype was seen a few times. V usage is TRBV6-1 and J usage is TRBJ2-3, with D perhaps TRBD2 (7 bases). V was shortened by 10 bases and J by 0 bases, with 14 bases between the two germline ends. This CDR3 comprises 14 residues. In germline, CDR1 is MNHNS, CDR2 SASEGT. In DNA form, the CDR3 reads TGTGCCATAAGGGGGGGATTGAGCACAGATACGCAGTATTTT. Protein sequence: CAIRGGLSTDTQYF.

This clonotype showed up just a few times. The chain uses TRBV6-2 or TRBV6-3 and TRBJ2-7; TRBD1 might be the D (5 bases). V was pared by 0 bases and J by 2 bases, with 11 bases between. From germline, CDR1 is MNHEY and CDR2 SVGEGT. The CDR3 is 15 residues long. CDR3 region: CASSYSGVGAYEQYV. CDR3 nucleotides: TGTGCCAGCAGTTACTCAGGGGTTGGCGCCTACGAGCAGTACGTC.

This clonotype has more than one count but fewer than ten. This sequence joins TRBV7-6 and TRBJ2-7, with a tentative D call TRBD1 (6 bases). CDR1 is SGHVS and CDR2 is FNYEAQ in the germline V gene. CDR3 length equals 15 residues. With 3 bases removed from V and 5 bases from J, the gap between germline ends came to 17 bases. CDR3 bases: TGTGCCAGCAGCTTCGGGACACGGCCTACCAACGAGCAGTACTTC. This encodes CASSFGTRPTNEQYF.

This chain links TRBV4-1 with TRBJ2-5; D may be TRBD1 (6 bases). From germline, CDR1 is MGHRA and CDR2 YSYEKL. V dropped 4 bases and J dropped 5 bases, with 17 bases sitting between them. The CDR3 sequence is 15 residues long. The CDR3 reads CASSRILQGMETQYF. In DNA form, the CDR3 reads TGCGCCAGCAGCCGAATTCTCCAGGGGATGGAGACCCAGTACTTC.

This clonotype appeared a few times. The chain employs TRBV11-3 and TRBJ2-1, with D perhaps TRBD1 (6 bases). The germline V and J ends were trimmed by 5 bases and 9 bases, with 17 bases remaining between them. The CDR3 runs to 14 residues. Germline CDR1 SGHNT, CDR2 YENEEA. This chain's CDR3 is CASSPRTEWGEQFF. The CDR3 DNA is TGTGCCAGCAGCCCCCGGACAGAGTGGGGTGAGCAGTTCTTC.

This clonotype was observed a few times. The CDR3 DNA follows: TGTGCCAGCATTCGTCGGAACACTGAAGCTTTCTTT. Translating gives CASIRRNTEAFF. The chain joins TRBV28 to TRBJ1-1; D ambiguous. Per germline, CDR1 MDHEN and CDR2 SYDVKM. V was trimmed by 7 bases and J by 1 base, leaving 7 bases between them. The CDR3 runs to 12 residues. The whole variable domain, remainder taken from reference TRBV28 and TRBJ1-1, is DVKVTQSSRYLVKRTGEKVFLECVQDMDHENMFWYRQDPGLGLRLIYFSYDVKMKEKGDIPEGYSVSREKKERFSLILESASTNQTSMYLCASIRRNTEAFFGQGTRLTVV.

The chain has TRBV7-9 and TRBJ1-1; D uncertain. Germline assignment: CDR1 SEHNR and CDR2 FQNEAQ (reference sequence). This CDR3 is 12 amino acids long. Trimming cost V 2 bases and J 8 bases, with 9 bases left between them. The CDR3 region is CASSLYLTEAFF. The CDR3 DNA reads as TGTGCCAGCAGCTTATATTTGACAGAAGCTTTCTTT.